One and the same sample provided the 15 T cell receptor beta chains below, sequenced in a study of blood T cell repertoires in COVID-19. Data came from immunoSEQ multiplex PCR; TCRdb stores just in-frame clones and leaves some out. The sample consists of fewer than 300,000 clones, more than 65% of them appearing once. What was sequenced was peripheral blood. The receptors shown here come from a woman between 18 and 29 years old with acute or convalescent COVID-19.

Turning to this clone: The same CDR3 can be traced to other DNA sequences in this sample. The chain joins TRBV18 to TRBJ2-2, with D uncertain. Trimming took 2 bases from V and 1 from J, leaving 5 bases between them. CDR3 length: 14 residues. CDR1 and CDR2 from the germline V gene are KGHSH and LQKENI. The DNA of the CDR3 is TGTGCCAGCTCACCAGGGCTGAACACCGGGGAGCTGTTTTTT. Its translation: CASSPGLNTGELFF.

The V call is TRBV6-7, the J call TRBJ2-7, with 9 bases aligning to TRBD1. TRBV6-7 counts as an open reading frame of uncertain function. The V and J ends lost 1 base and 3 bases, in that order; junction bases with no gene match: 7. This CDR3 has 16 residues. CDR3 sequence (DNA): TGTGCCAGCAGTTACTTTCGGGACAGGGTTATCTACGAGCAGTACTTC. Translated: CASSYFRDRVIYEQYF.

The rearrangement links TRBV28 to TRBJ2-2; the match to TRBD1 covers 8 bases. V shed 9 bases, J shed 4 bases, and the junction held 10 bases outside the gene matches. CDR1 and CDR2 (germline): MDHEN, SYDVKM. This CDR3 has 15 amino acids. CDR3 sequence: CASELGQGFTGELFF. Written as DNA, the CDR3 is TGTGCCAGTGAACTAGGACAGGGATTCACCGGGGAGCTGTTTTTT.

This chain joins TRBV5-1 and TRBJ2-1; 7 nucleotides match TRBD2. V trimming: 4 bases; J trimming: 7 bases; junction bases outside the gene matches: 14. Per the germline V gene, CDR1 is SGHRS and CDR2 is YFSETQ. The length of the CDR3 is 16 residues. The CDR3 nucleotides are TGCGCCAGCAGCGGCCTGGGGGGGTTCTTGATGAATGAGCAGTTCTTC. Its translation is CASSGLGGFLMNEQFF.

Comment on this clone: Within the sample, other DNA sequences also encode this same CDR3. The chain joins TRBV11-3 to TRBJ1-1; D is undetermined. V was pared by 4 bases and J by 1 base, with 4 bases between. The CDR3 extends over 12 amino acids. Germline loops: CDR1 SGHNT, CDR2 YENEEA. CDR3 region: CASSSRNTEAFF. The CDR3 DNA sequence: TGTGCCAGCAGCTCCAGGAACACTGAAGCTTTCTTT.

The chain uses TRBV5-8 and TRBJ1-3; D is undetermined. The CDR3 sequence is 16 residues long. The germline V gene has CDR1 SGHTS and CDR2 YDEGEE. V lost 1 base and J lost 0, with 11 bases in between. The CDR3 nucleotides read TGTGCCAGCAGCTTGAGCCACCTGAGCTCTGGAAACACCATATATTTT. Translation: CASSLSHLSSGNTIYF.

The chain combines TRBV29-1 with TRBJ2-4, with D perhaps TRBD2 (5 bases). V dropped 1 base and J dropped 3 bases, with 13 bases sitting between them. The CDR3 length is 15 residues. Germline values: CDR1 SQVTM, CDR2 ANQGSEA. The CDR3 loop is CSVEGTPVGKNIQYF. The CDR3 DNA is TGCAGCGTTGAAGGGACTCCAGTAGGCAAAAACATTCAGTACTTC. The variable domain in full, with the rest retrieved from reference TRBV29-1 and TRBJ2-4, is SAVISQKPSRDICQRGTSLTIQCQVDSQVTMMFWYRQQPGQSLTLIATANQGSEATYESGFVIDKFPISRPNLTFSTLTVSNMSPEDSSIYLCSVEGTPVGKNIQYFGAGTRLSVL.

This clone was picked up one time. V gene TRBV6-6 combines with J gene TRBJ2-4; 7 positions match TRBD2. CDR1 is MNHNY and CDR2 is SVGAGI in the germline V gene (reference sequence). The V segment lost 6 bases and the J segment 0 bases; nucleotides outside the gene matches: 11. The CDR3 loop spans 17 amino acids. The CDR3 DNA sequence: TGTGCCAGCAGCCGAAAGAGTGGGGGGGGAGCCAAAAACATTCAGTACTTC. Its protein is CASSRKSGGGAKNIQYF.

The chain employs TRBV19 and TRBJ2-7, with a tentative D call TRBD1 (6 bases). Germline CDR1 is LNHDA and CDR2 is SQIVND (reference sequence). This CDR3 comprises 16 residues. V lost 5 bases to trimming and J lost 1 base, with 18 bases between them. The CDR3 DNA reads as TGTGCCAGTAGTGGACCAGGGGAGACGAGGTCCTACGAGCAGTACTTC. It codes for CASSGPGETRSYEQYF.

This clone occurred once. The chain links TRBV6-5 to TRBJ2-7, with TRBD2 matching 11 bases. J gave up 2 bases and V 0 bases, and 0 bases lay outside the gene matches. The germline V gene has CDR1 MNHEY and CDR2 SVGAGI. The CDR3 runs to 15 residues. DNA for the CDR3: TGTGCCAGCAGTTACTCGACTAGCGGGACCTACGAGCAGTACTTC. Protein: CASSYSTSGTYEQYF.

The rearrangement joins TRBV12-3 or TRBV12-4 to TRBJ1-5; D unclear. The CDR3 contains 13 residues. Trimming took off 3 bases at V and 8 bases at J, with 11 bases between the two ends. The CDR3 bases are TGTGCCAGCAGTTTCGGGGATTGGAAGCCCCAGCATTTT. This codes for CASSFGDWKPQHF.

This chain uses TRBV15 with TRBJ2-3; unclear D gene. This CDR3 is built from 13 residues. Germline V lookup: CDR1 LNHNV, CDR2 YYDKDF (reference sequence). Deletions cut 0 bases from V and 5 bases from J, with 6 bases between. CDR3 in amino acids: CATSRDTRDTQYF. The CDR3 DNA follows: TGTGCCACCAGCAGAGACACGAGAGATACGCAGTATTTT.

CDR3 in DNA: TGTGCCAGCAGCCCCCCCATGGGCCAGCCCCAGCATTTT. It yields the protein CASSPPMGQPQHF. This chain connects TRBV27 to TRBJ1-5; D remains ambiguous. Per the germline V gene, CDR1 is MNHEY and CDR2 is SMNVEV (reference sequence). The V end was cut by 6 bases, the J end by 7 bases, with 13 bases between. The CDR3 contains 13 residues.

The chain has TRBV3-1 (or the pseudogene TRBV3-2) and TRBJ2-2; 14 bases fit TRBD2. J lost 4 bases, V lost 4 bases, and 5 bases had no gene match. This CDR3 has 17 amino acids. Germline V gene sequence: CDR1 LGHDT, CDR2 YNNKEL (reference sequence). The CDR3 coding sequence is TGTGCCAGCAGCCGGGGACTAGCGGGAGTGGGCACCGGGGAGCTGTTTTTT. This encodes CASSRGLAGVGTGELFF.

The chain uses TRBV27 and TRBJ2-1; TRBD2 agrees at 7 bases. There are 14 residues in the CDR3. V lost 3 bases and J lost 7; bases outside the gene matches: 6. Germline V gives CDR1 MNHEY, CDR2 SMNVEV (reference sequence). DNA for the CDR3: TGTGCCAGCAGTTTGGGCGGGAGATCAAATGAGCAGTTCTTC. It yields the protein CASSLGGRSNEQFF.